The 27 T cell receptor beta chains below all came from one sample that was sequenced in a study of blood T cell repertoires in COVID-19. TCRdb's copy holds only in-frame clones and misses some; the assay was immunoSEQ multiplex PCR. Of around 130,000 clones listed, about 87% are singletons. The specimen sequenced was peripheral blood. All receptors derive from a human donor with COVID-19, enrolled during active disease. The donor label of this sample is uncertain.

This chain links TRBV2 with TRBJ2-7; D gene unclear. V lost 7 bases and J 1 base, leaving 11 bases between the germline ends. This CDR3 comprises 13 residues. Germline lookup yields CDR1 SNHLY and CDR2 FYNNEI. The CDR3 coding sequence is TGTGCCAGCACGGCAGACACTTCCTACGAGCAGTACTTC. Amino acids: CASTADTSYEQYF.

V usage is TRBV7-9 and J usage is TRBJ2-1; tentatively, D is TRBD1 (5 bases). The CDR3 length is 14 residues. CDR1 SEHNR and CDR2 FQNEAQ come from the germline V gene (reference sequence). V dropped 3 bases and J dropped 6 bases, with 12 bases sitting between them. The CDR3 sequence is CASSFSDSRNEQFF. The CDR3 DNA sequence: TGTGCCAGCAGCTTTTCTGACAGCCGCAATGAGCAGTTCTTC.

The chain couples TRBV19 to TRBJ2-1, with 11 bases aligning to TRBD2. CDR3 size: 16 residues. The V gene end was trimmed by 5 bases and the J gene end by 8 bases; junction bases not matched to a gene: 11. Germline CDR1 reads LNHDA; CDR2 reads SQIVND (reference sequence). CDR3 bases: TGTGCCAGTAGTGTTAGCGGGGGGGCCATATCCTATGAGCAGTTCTTC. It codes for CASSVSGGAISYEQFF.

The chain uses TRBV7-3 and TRBJ1-1; possibly TRBD1 for D (6 bases). V was pared by 1 base and J by 2 bases, with 11 bases between. The CDR3 sequence is 15 residues long. Per the germline V gene, CDR1 is SGHTA and CDR2 is FQGTGA. The CDR3 region has the DNA TGTGCCAGCAGCTTAATCCCCGGGACAAACACTGAAGCTTTCTTT. Encoded protein: CASSLIPGTNTEAFF. Supplemented by reference TRBV7-3 and TRBJ1-1, the full variable domain reads GAGVSQTPSNKVTEKGKYVELRCDPISGHTALYWYRQSLGQGPEFLIYFQGTGAADDSGLPNDRFFAVRPEGSVSTLKIQRTERGDSAVYLCASSLIPGTNTEAFFGQGTRLTVV.

The rearrangement uses TRBV5-1 and TRBJ2-5, with a tentative D call TRBD2 (6 bases). Per the germline V gene, CDR1 is SGHRS and CDR2 is YFSETQ. The CDR3 loop spans 16 amino acids. Trimming left V 4 bases short and J 2 bases short, with 18 bases between. In DNA, the CDR3 is TGCGCCAGCAGCCCCGGGGTCGGGGGTACACAAGAGACCCAGTACTTC. Residues: CASSPGVGGTQETQYF.

The chain joins TRBV27 to TRBJ2-1; 13 positions match TRBD2. Trimming at V came to 6 bases and at J to 6 bases, leaving 8 bases not matched to a gene. Looked up from germline, CDR1 is MNHEY and CDR2 is SMNVEV (reference sequence). The CDR3 runs to 16 residues. The CDR3, as DNA: TGTGCCAGCAGAACTAGCGGGGGGGCCCTACGCAATGAGCAGTTCTTC. Translating gives CASRTSGGALRNEQFF.

The rearrangement uses TRBV29-1 and TRBJ2-2; a weak D match, TRBD1 (5 bases). The CDR3 is 14 amino acids. Germline-derived CDR1 and CDR2 are SQVTM and ANQGSEA. Trimming removed 1 base at V and 7 bases at J, with 13 bases between. The CDR3 is CSVEVGRDIGELFF. The CDR3 DNA reads as TGCAGCGTTGAAGTGGGCAGGGATATCGGGGAGCTGTTTTTT.

In DNA form, the CDR3 reads TGTGCCAGTAGTATGACAGCTAACTCCTACGAGCAGTACTTC. Protein: CASSMTANSYEQYF. The gene calls are TRBV19 and TRBJ2-7, with D perhaps TRBD1 (5 bases). With 3 bases removed from V and 0 bases from J, the gap between germline ends came to 9 bases. CDR1 is LNHDA, CDR2 SQIVND, per germline (reference sequence). The CDR3 totals 14 residues.

The chain's CDR3 is CASGRGTGELFF. In DNA, the CDR3 is TGCGCCAGCGGGAGAGGCACCGGGGAGCTGTTTTTT. The chain is built from TRBV10-1 and TRBJ2-2; tentatively, D is TRBD2 (5 bases). With 8 bases removed from V and 4 bases from J, the gap between germline ends came to 8 bases. CDR3 length equals 12 residues. Per the germline V gene, CDR1 is WNHNN and CDR2 is SYGVQD (reference sequence).

J is TRBJ1-1 and V is TRBV7-9, with D possibly TRBD1 on 5 matching bases. CDR3 length: 15 amino acids. V was shortened by 5 bases and J by 4 bases, with 17 bases between the two germline ends. Germline CDR1 and CDR2: SEHNR and FQNEAQ (reference sequence). The CDR3 sequence is CASSTPWQGGTEAFF. The CDR3 DNA reads TGTGCCAGCAGCACCCCGTGGCAGGGAGGCACTGAAGCTTTCTTT.

The V and J genes are TRBV10-1 and TRBJ2-7; D is unclear. The V end was cut by 5 bases, the J end by 3 bases, with 11 bases between. This CDR3 comprises 13 residues. From germline, CDR1 is WNHNN and CDR2 SYGVQD (reference sequence). CDR3 DNA sequence: TGCGCCAGCAGTTCCGCTCTAGGCTACGAGCAGTACTTC. Amino acids: CASSSALGYEQYF.

J is TRBJ2-7 and V is TRBV10-3; 9 positions match TRBD2. The CDR3 has 14 amino acids. Germline values: CDR1 ENHRY, CDR2 SYGVKD. The V and J ends lost 7 bases and 0 bases, in that order; junction bases with no gene match: 4. The CDR3 nucleotides read TGTGCCATCAACGGCGGGAGGGGCTCCTACGAGCAGTACTTC. Amino acids: CAINGGRGSYEQYF.

J is TRBJ2-3 and V is TRBV12-5, with 13 bases identical to TRBD2. Trimming took 2 bases from V and 3 from J; bases not matched to a gene: 8. The CDR3 runs 18 residues. CDR1 is LGHNT, CDR2 FRNRAP, per germline. The CDR3 bases are TGTGCTAGTGGTTTGCCAACCCTGGGACTAGCGGGAACAGATACGCAGTATTTT. This codes for CASGLPTLGLAGTDTQYF.

The rearrangement uses TRBV9 and TRBJ1-2, with D unclear. The germline V gene has CDR1 SGDLS and CDR2 YYNGEE. Deletions cut 1 base from V and 8 bases from J, with 9 bases between. The CDR3 length is 12 residues. CDR3 region: CASSVRGWGYTF. The CDR3 DNA is TGTGCCAGCAGCGTACGGGGTTGGGGCTACACCTTC.

CDR3 region: CASSPLRDRGADTEAFF. The DNA of the CDR3 is TGTGCCAGCTCACCACTACGGGACAGGGGGGCGGACACTGAAGCTTTCTTT. This sequence joins TRBV18 and TRBJ1-1; 11 bases fit TRBD1. The V segment lost 1 base and the J segment 3 bases; nucleotides outside the gene matches: 7. CDR3 length: 17 amino acids. The germline CDR1 and CDR2 sequences are KGHSH and LQKENI.

This clone was picked up one time. V usage is TRBV7-3 and J usage is TRBJ1-6, with a weak D call TRBD1 (5 bases). The length of the CDR3 is 15 residues. From germline, CDR1 is SGHTA and CDR2 FQGTGA. V dropped 5 bases and J dropped 4 bases, with 12 bases sitting between them. CDR3 residues: CASSPAGGYNSPLHF. The CDR3 DNA is TGTGCCAGCAGCCCGGCGGGGGGTTATAATTCACCCCTCCACTTT.

The chain couples TRBV10-3 to TRBJ2-5; 11 bases line up with TRBD2. The ends lost 4 bases at V and 2 bases at J; junction bases unmatched: 0. Germline V gene lookup returns CDR1 ENHRY and CDR2 SYGVKD. This CDR3 has 14 residues. The CDR3 DNA sequence: TGTGCCATCAGTGGGACTAGCGGGCAAGAGACCCAGTACTTC. Protein product: CAISGTSGQETQYF.

V usage is TRBV12-5 and J usage is TRBJ1-4, with D possibly matching TRBD1 (5 bases). With 6 bases removed from V and 7 bases from J, the gap between germline ends came to 15 bases. Germline V gene data show CDR1 as LGHNT and CDR2 as FRNRAP. The CDR3 sequence is 14 residues long. The CDR3 sequence: CASGLGGGSEKLFF. In DNA, the CDR3 is TGTGCTAGTGGCCTTGGCGGGGGAAGTGAAAAACTGTTTTTT.

This clone was found a few times. V gene TRBV28 combines with J gene TRBJ1-1; D gene unclear. There are 11 residues in the CDR3. The germline gives CDR1 MDHEN, CDR2 SYDVKM. The V end lost 6 bases, the J end lost 5 bases, and 7 bases lay between the germline ends. CDR3 DNA: TGTGCCAGCAGGACAATTACTGAAGCTTTCTTT. It is translated as CASRTITEAFF.

The chain has TRBV15 and TRBJ2-5, with TRBD1 identical over 8 bases. Trimming cost V 2 bases and J 2 bases; bases outside gene matches: 4. The CDR3 has 15 amino acids. Germline V gene lookup returns CDR1 LNHNV and CDR2 YYDKDF (reference sequence). Written as DNA, the CDR3 is TGTGCCACCAGCAGAATCCGGACAGGGCAAGAGACCCAGTACTTC. Translating gives CATSRIRTGQETQYF.

The chain has TRBV3-1 (or the pseudogene TRBV3-2) and TRBJ1-4, with TRBD1 as a possible D gene (5 bases). Trimming removed 4 bases from V and 8 bases from J, with 14 bases in between. The CDR3 sequence is 14 residues long. Germline CDR1 and CDR2: LGHDT and YNNKEL (reference sequence). CDR3 sequence: CASSLPGGGEKLFF. The CDR3 nucleotides read TGTGCCAGCAGCCTCCCGGGGGGAGGGGAAAAACTGTTTTTT.

This clone showed up just once. The CDR3 is CASSLEQIVNNSPLHF. The CDR3 nucleotides read TGCGCCAGCAGCTTGGAACAGATAGTCAATAATTCACCCCTCCACTTT. This sequence joins TRBV5-1 and TRBJ1-6, with D unresolved. CDR1 and CDR2 from the germline V gene are SGHRS and YFSETQ. This CDR3 is built from 16 residues. The V gene lost 0 bases and the J gene lost 5 bases, with 12 bases spanning the gap. Full variable domain (rest looked up from reference TRBV5-1 and TRBJ1-6): KAGVTQTPRYLIKTRGQQVTLSCSPISGHRSVSWYQQTPGQGLQFLFEYFSETQRNKGNFPGRFSGRQFSNSRSEMNVSTLELGDSALYLCASSLEQIVNNSPLHFGNGTRLTVT.

The genes are TRBV18 and TRBJ1-1; D is unclear. V lost 8 bases to trimming and J lost 4 bases, with 20 bases between them. CDR3 length: 15 residues. The V gene's germline CDR1 is KGHSH and CDR2 LQKENI. The CDR3 DNA is TGTGCCAGCATTAAAAGTCGGAGTGTGAGCACTGAAGCTTTCTTT. This codes for CASIKSRSVSTEAFF.

The rearrangement joins TRBV9 to TRBJ2-1; 14 positions match TRBD2. V was pared by 0 bases and J by 9 bases, with 5 bases of the junction left unmatched. Looked up from germline, CDR1 is SGDLS and CDR2 is YYNGEE. The CDR3 is 16 amino acids. The CDR3 sequence: CASSVVGLAGVGEQFF. DNA of the CDR3: TGTGCCAGCAGCGTAGTGGGACTAGCGGGAGTTGGTGAGCAGTTCTTC.

The chain is built from TRBV27 and TRBJ1-2, with TRBD1 as a possible D gene (6 bases). V gave up 1 base and J gave up 4 bases, with 16 bases separating them. This CDR3 spans 16 amino acids. CDR1 and CDR2 from the germline V gene are MNHEY and SMNVEV (reference sequence). The CDR3 here is CASSLLRGSDLYGYTF. As DNA, the CDR3 is TGTGCCAGCAGTTTATTAAGGGGGAGCGACCTCTATGGCTACACCTTC.

The chain is built from TRBV6-5 and TRBJ1-1; D may be TRBD1 (5 bases). CDR3 length equals 14 residues. Germline-derived CDR1 and CDR2 are MNHEY and SVGAGI. V lost 0 bases and J lost 4, with 9 bases in between. The CDR3 sequence is CASSYSGGGTEAFF. The CDR3 bases are TGTGCCAGCAGTTACTCGGGGGGGGGCACTGAAGCTTTCTTT.

The rearrangement joins TRBV7-9 to TRBJ1-2; D perhaps matches TRBD1 (5 bases). Trimming removed 2 bases at V and 4 bases at J, with 20 bases between. This CDR3 contains 17 residues. The germline V gene has CDR1 SEHNR and CDR2 FQNEAQ (reference sequence). The CDR3 coding sequence is TGTGCCAGCAGCTTACGAGACAGAACGGAGCTGGCCTATGGCTACACCTTC. Protein product: CASSLRDRTELAYGYTF.